The 10 T cell receptor beta chains given below trace back to one sample, sequenced in a study of vaccination and CD4 T cells after COVID-19. Sequencing of DNA taken from cultured CD4+ T cells relied on the Oncomine TCR Beta short-read assay. TCRdb re-derived calls from the PCR reads in MiXCR, one entry per CDR3 protein. The table shows about 22,000 distinct CDR3 sequences, with around two fifths occurring only once. Their antigen targets remain unknown. Treatment: roughly ten-day PBMC culture with coronavirus spike peptide pools or control peptides (ViraFEST assay). The specimen was CD4+ T cells from blood, cultured in vitro, collected before SARS-CoV-2 vaccination. Receptor source: a human donor who had recovered from COVID-19.

This clonotype was seen a handful of times. The rearrangement joins TRBV4-1 to TRBJ1-5; D is ambiguous. Trimming took 1 base from V and 1 from J, leaving 2 bases between them. This CDR3 is 13 amino acids long. The germline V gene encodes CDR1 MGHRA and CDR2 YSYEKL. DNA for the CDR3: TGCGCCAGCAGCCAAGTAAGCAATCAGCCCCAGCATTTT. Translated: CASSQVSNQPQHF.

This chain joins TRBV6-2 or TRBV6-3 and TRBJ2-5; D ambiguous. Germline loops: CDR1 MNHEY, CDR2 SVGEGT. Trimming shortened V by 5 bases and J by 5 bases, and 9 bases separated the two germline ends. This CDR3 is built from 12 residues. This chain's CDR3 is CASSPRVETQYF. The CDR3 DNA reads TGTGCCAGCAGTCCCCGGGTGGAGACCCAGTACTTC.

The chain links TRBV7-9 to TRBJ2-7; TRBD1 aligns across 7 bases. Germline CDR1 reads SEHNR; CDR2 reads FQNEAQ (reference sequence). This CDR3 region has 16 residues. The V segment lost 2 bases and the J segment 0 bases; nucleotides outside the gene matches: 7. The CDR3 spells CASSLPGQSYSYEQYF. In DNA, the CDR3 is TGTGCCAGCAGCTTACCGGGACAGAGTTACTCCTACGAGCAGTACTTC.

The V gene is TRBV6-1, the J gene TRBJ1-5, with a tentative D call TRBD1 (6 bases). Trimming pared 6 bases from V and 5 bases from J, leaving 14 bases between. The CDR3 contains 14 residues. Germline assignment: CDR1 MNHNS and CDR2 SASEGT. CDR3 protein: CASRRGGGDQPQHF. DNA of the CDR3: TGTGCCAGCAGAAGGGGGGGGGGGGATCAGCCCCAGCATTTT.

A few counts support this clonotype. The chain links TRBV6-2 or TRBV6-3 to TRBJ1-5; D gene unclear. Germline-derived CDR1 and CDR2 are MNHEY and SVGEGT. Trimming cost V 3 bases and J 3 bases, with 6 bases left between them. This CDR3 region has 13 residues. CDR3: CASSYVANQPQHF. In nucleotides, the CDR3 is TGTGCCAGCAGTTATGTGGCCAATCAGCCCCAGCATTTT.

This clonotype came up a few times. The rearrangement joins TRBV7-2 to TRBJ2-5, with a weak D call TRBD2 (5 bases). Germline values: CDR1 SGHTA, CDR2 FQGNSA. Trimming pared 5 bases from V and 5 bases from J, leaving 24 bases between. This CDR3 comprises 17 residues. The CDR3 loop is CASSPADGVLQLETQYF. The CDR3 DNA is TGTGCCAGCAGCCCCGCCGACGGGGTCCTTCAACTTGAGACCCAGTACTTC.

This rearrangement joins TRBV29-1 to TRBJ1-1; a possible D gene is TRBD1 (6 bases). Per the germline V gene, CDR1 is SQVTM and CDR2 is ANQGSEA. This CDR3 has 11 residues. V was clipped by 7 bases and J by 5 bases, with 11 bases between them. The CDR3 DNA is TGCAGCGCCAGAGGGGGGACTGAAGCTTTCTTT. Translation gives CSARGGTEAFF.

This clonotype was seen only a few times. This chain connects TRBV28 to TRBJ2-3; the D is unclear. Per the germline V gene, CDR1 is MDHEN and CDR2 is SYDVKM. Trimming shortened V by 3 bases and J by 6 bases, and 7 bases separated the two germline ends. CDR3 length equals 12 residues. The chain's CDR3 is CASSLLPDTQYF. CDR3 DNA sequence: TGTGCCAGCAGTTTGCTTCCGGATACGCAGTATTTT.

The table lists this clonotype with a few counts. The V call is TRBV11-3, the J call TRBJ2-5, with no clear D. Germline V gene data show CDR1 as SGHNT and CDR2 as YENEEA. The V end lost 3 bases, the J end lost 1 base, and 9 bases lay between the germline ends. The CDR3 covers 14 residues. CDR3 protein: CASSFSRSQETQYF. In DNA, the CDR3 is TGTGCCAGCAGCTTCAGCCGGAGCCAAGAGACCCAGTACTTC.

This clonotype was counted a few times. The DNA for the CDR3 is TGTGCCAGCAGTCCTGACCCGAACACTGAAGCTTTCTTT. Amino acid sequence: CASSPDPNTEAFF. The chain is built from TRBV2 and TRBJ1-1; unclear D gene. The germline V gene has CDR1 SNHLY and CDR2 FYNNEI. The CDR3 totals 13 residues. Trimming removed 5 bases at V and 1 base at J, with 8 bases between.